These T cell receptor beta chains were read from a single sample in a study of T cell responses to AZD1222 COVID-19 vaccine. Clones were sequenced by immunoSEQ multiplex PCR, and TCRdb holds only the in-frame ones, with some missing. The sample lists 160,000 or so clones, around 90% seen once, with 4% to 5.5% in the top ten. The sequencing used peripheral blood, collected on day 0 of MenACWY control vaccination. Source of these receptors: an adult in good health. The CDR3 runs from the conserved cysteine through the conserved F or W. D genes are given only for firm matches. Clone sizes are given selectively: once, few, many, or a class where the clone is expanded.

D gene	V gene	J gene	clone size	CDR3 protein	CDR3 DNA
.	TRBV5-1	TRBJ2-4	.	CASSFSRENIQYF	TGCGCCAGCAGCTTTAGCAGAGAAAACATTCAGTACTTC
.	TRBV7-9	TRBJ1-5	once	CASSLIQGGGNQPQHF	TGTGCCAGCAGCTTAATTCAGGGCGGCGGCAATCAGCCCCAGCATTTT
.	TRBV9	TRBJ1-6	once	CAGMGSPLHF	TGTGCCGGTATGGGGTCACCCCTCCACTTT
TRBD2	TRBV30	TRBJ2-1	.	CAWRKDSGSSYNEQFF	TGTGCCTGGAGAAAAGATAGCGGGAGCTCCTACAATGAGCAGTTCTTC
TRBD1	TRBV6-5	TRBJ1-1	.	CASSPLGDRGTEAFF	TGTGCCAGCAGTCCCCTCGGGGACAGGGGGACTGAAGCTTTCTTT
.	TRBV6-5	TRBJ1-1	.	CASSYRSGRAEAFF	TGTGCCAGCAGTTACCGCTCAGGCAGGGCTGAAGCTTTCTTT
.	TRBV29-1	TRBJ2-7	.	CSVSETYEQYF	TGCAGCGTCTCTGAAACCTACGAGCAGTACTTC
.	TRBV9	TRBJ1-2	.	CASSVTAGSNYGYTF	TGTGCCAGCAGCGTAACGGCAGGGTCGAACTATGGCTACACCTTC
TRBD1	TRBV18	TRBJ1-1	.	CASSPTGQGRTEAFF	TGTGCCAGCTCACCAACGGGACAGGGCAGGACTGAAGCTTTCTTT
TRBD1	TRBV3-1/TRBV3-2	TRBJ2-1	.	CASSQGRGLREQFF	TGTGCCAGCAGCCAAGGCAGGGGGCTCAGGGAGCAGTTCTTC
.	TRBV2	TRBJ1-5	.	CASTALSGRQPQHF	TGTGCCAGCACCGCTTTGTCGGGGCGGCAGCCCCAGCATTTT
TRBD1	TRBV10-3	TRBJ2-7	.	CATQGASYEQYF	TGTGCTACACAGGGGGCATCCTACGAGCAGTACTTC
TRBD1	TRBV5-1	TRBJ2-3	.	CASSSMETGGSTDTQYF	TGCGCCAGCAGCTCCATGGAAACAGGGGGTAGCACAGATACGCAGTATTTT
.	TRBV5-5	TRBJ2-3	once	CASSTSITGVGTQYF	TGTGCCAGCAGCACCTCGATAACAGGAGTCGGTACGCAGTATTTT
.	TRBV4-1	TRBJ1-4	.	CASSPPGPNVEKLFF	TGCGCCAGCAGCCCTCCGGGACCTAACGTTGAAAAACTGTTTTTT
.	TRBV15	TRBJ1-6	.	CATSRGGVLTPLHF	TGTGCCACCAGCAGGGGAGGGGTTCTGACACCCCTCCACTTT
.	TRBV5-8	TRBJ1-6	few	CASSLGQENSPLHF	TGTGCCAGCAGCTTGGGACAGGAGAATTCACCCCTCCACTTT
.	TRBV24-1	TRBJ2-3	.	CATSDLRSTDTQYF	TGTGCCACCAGTGATTTGCGATCTACAGATACGCAGTATTTT
.	TRBV27	TRBJ2-5	.	CASKSGQRTTQETQYF	TGTGCCAGCAAGTCAGGTCAGCGGACTACCCAAGAGACCCAGTACTTC
TRBD1	TRBV6-5	TRBJ2-1	.	CASSYSDRVEQFF	TGTGCCAGCAGTTACTCAGACAGGGTTGAGCAGTTCTTC
.	TRBV29-1	TRBJ2-7	.	CSVRDGIYEQYF	TGCAGCGTTCGGGACGGCATCTACGAGCAGTACTTC
.	TRBV29-1	TRBJ1-2	.	CSVDKEQGINYGYTF	TGCAGCGTTGATAAAGAGCAGGGGATAAACTATGGCTACACCTTC
.	TRBV19	TRBJ1-1	few	CASSKGGYEAFF	TGTGCCAGTAGTAAGGGGGGATATGAAGCTTTCTTT
TRBD1	TRBV5-1	TRBJ1-5	few	CASSLAGGGQPQHF	TGCGCCAGCAGCTTGGCAGGGGGCGGCCAGCCCCAGCATTTT
.	TRBV3-1/TRBV3-2	TRBJ2-2	.	CASSQGTTGELFF	TGTGCCAGCAGCCAGGGGACCACCGGGGAGCTGTTTTTT
.	TRBV19	TRBJ2-1	.	CASSPPPLYIEQFF	TGTGCCAGTAGTCCCCCCCCTCTGTACATTGAGCAGTTCTTC
.	TRBV12-5	TRBJ2-3	.	CASGFSGPDTQYF	TGTGCTAGTGGTTTTTCAGGGCCGGATACGCAGTATTTT
.	TRBV5-1	TRBJ1-2	once	CASSLAPGRNYGYTF	TGCGCCAGCAGCCTGGCTCCCGGGCGAAACTATGGCTACACCTTC
.	TRBV27	TRBJ2-3	.	CASTYTRGSDTQYF	TGTGCCAGCACCTATACCAGGGGTTCAGATACGCAGTATTTT
TRBD2	TRBV27	TRBJ2-2	.	CASTRVGTRALGELFF	TGTGCCAGCACACGAGTGGGGACTAGGGCTCTCGGGGAGCTGTTTTTT
.	TRBV19	TRBJ2-1	.	CASKTRTQRNEQFF	TGTGCCAGTAAAACCAGGACCCAGCGCAATGAGCAGTTCTTC